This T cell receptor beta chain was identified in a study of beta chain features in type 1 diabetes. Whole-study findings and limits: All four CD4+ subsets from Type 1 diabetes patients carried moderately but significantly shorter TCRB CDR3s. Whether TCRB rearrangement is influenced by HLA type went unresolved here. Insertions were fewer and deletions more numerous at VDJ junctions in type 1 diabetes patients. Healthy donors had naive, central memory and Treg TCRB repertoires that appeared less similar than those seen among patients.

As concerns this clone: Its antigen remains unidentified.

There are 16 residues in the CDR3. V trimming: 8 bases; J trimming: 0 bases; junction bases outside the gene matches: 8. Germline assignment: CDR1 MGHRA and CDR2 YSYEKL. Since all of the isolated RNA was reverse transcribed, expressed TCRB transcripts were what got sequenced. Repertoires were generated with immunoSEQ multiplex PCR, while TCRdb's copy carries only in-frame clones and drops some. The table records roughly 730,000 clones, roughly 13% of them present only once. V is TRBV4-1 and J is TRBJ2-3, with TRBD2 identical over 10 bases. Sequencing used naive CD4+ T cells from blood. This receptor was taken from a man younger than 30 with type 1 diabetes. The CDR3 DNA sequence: TGCGCCAGCTCCAATCAAGCGGGGGGGAGCACAGATACGCAGTATTTT. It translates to CASSNQAGGSTDTQYF.